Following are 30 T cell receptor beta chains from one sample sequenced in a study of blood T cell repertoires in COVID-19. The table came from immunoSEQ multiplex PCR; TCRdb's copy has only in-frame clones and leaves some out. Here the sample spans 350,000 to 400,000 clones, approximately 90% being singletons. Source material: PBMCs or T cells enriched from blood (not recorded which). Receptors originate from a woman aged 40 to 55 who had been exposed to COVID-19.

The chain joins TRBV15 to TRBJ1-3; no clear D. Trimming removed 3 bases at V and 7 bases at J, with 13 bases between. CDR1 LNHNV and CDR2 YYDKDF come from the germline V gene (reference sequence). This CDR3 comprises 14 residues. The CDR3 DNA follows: TGTGCCACCAGCAGTGCCAGGAGGTGGAACACCATATATTTT. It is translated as CATSSARRWNTIYF.

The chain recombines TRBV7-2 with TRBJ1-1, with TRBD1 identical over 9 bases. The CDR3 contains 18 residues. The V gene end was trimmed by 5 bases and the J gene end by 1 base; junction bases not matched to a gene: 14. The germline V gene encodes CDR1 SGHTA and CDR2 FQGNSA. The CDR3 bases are TGTGCCAGCAGCCGCTACGGACAGGGGTACCGAGAGAACACTGAAGCTTTCTTT. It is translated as CASSRYGQGYRENTEAFF. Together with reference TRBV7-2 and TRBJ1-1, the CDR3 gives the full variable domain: GAGVSQSPSNKVTEKGKDVELRCDPISGHTALYWYRQSLGQGLEFLIYFQGNSAPDKSGLPSDRFSAERTGGSVSTLTIQRTQQEDSAVYLCASSRYGQGYRENTEAFFGQGTRLTVV.

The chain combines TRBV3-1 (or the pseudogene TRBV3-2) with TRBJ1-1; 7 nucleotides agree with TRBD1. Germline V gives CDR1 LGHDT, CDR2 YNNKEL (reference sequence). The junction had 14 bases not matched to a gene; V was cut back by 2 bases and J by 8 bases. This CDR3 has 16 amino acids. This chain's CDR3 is CASSQFTDRITREAFF. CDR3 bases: TGTGCCAGCAGCCAATTCACGGACAGGATAACTAGAGAAGCTTTCTTT.

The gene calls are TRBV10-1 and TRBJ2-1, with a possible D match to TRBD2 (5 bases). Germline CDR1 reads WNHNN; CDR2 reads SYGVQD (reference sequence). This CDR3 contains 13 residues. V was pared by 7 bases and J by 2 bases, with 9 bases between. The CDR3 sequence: CASKAGTYNEQFF. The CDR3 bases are TGCGCCAGCAAGGCCGGGACCTACAATGAGCAGTTCTTC.

CDR3 sequence (DNA): TGTGCCAGCAGCGGGGGGACAGCCTCCTCCTACGAGCAGTACTTC. Translated, it gives CASSGGTASSYEQYF. The chain recombines TRBV13 with TRBJ2-7, with D possibly TRBD1 on 7 matching bases. The length of the CDR3 is 15 residues. The V end was cut by 5 bases, the J end by 0 bases, with 14 bases between. The germline V gene has CDR1 PRHDT and CDR2 FYEKMQ (reference sequence).

The CDR3 coding sequence is TGTGCCAGCAGTTACGAGAGGACAGGGATGTTTGGCTACACCTTC. Translation gives CASSYERTGMFGYTF. This rearrangement joins TRBV6-5 to TRBJ1-2, with 8 nucleotides matching TRBD1. Trimming cost V 2 bases and J 7 bases; bases outside gene matches: 9. Per germline, CDR1 MNHEY and CDR2 SVGAGI. This CDR3 comprises 15 residues.

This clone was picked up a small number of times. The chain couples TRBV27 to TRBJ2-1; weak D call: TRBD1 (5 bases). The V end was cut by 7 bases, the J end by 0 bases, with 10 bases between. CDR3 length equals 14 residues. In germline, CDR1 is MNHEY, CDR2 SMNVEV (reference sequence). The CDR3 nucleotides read TGTGCCAGCACCTGGGGCGGCTCCTACAATGAGCAGTTCTTC. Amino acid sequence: CASTWGGSYNEQFF.

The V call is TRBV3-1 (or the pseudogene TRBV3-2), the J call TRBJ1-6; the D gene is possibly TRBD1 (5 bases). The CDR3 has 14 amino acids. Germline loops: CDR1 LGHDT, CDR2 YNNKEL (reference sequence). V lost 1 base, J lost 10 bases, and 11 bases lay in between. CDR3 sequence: CASSQVQGQSPLHF. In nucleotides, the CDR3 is TGTGCCAGCAGCCAAGTTCAGGGCCAATCACCCCTCCACTTT.

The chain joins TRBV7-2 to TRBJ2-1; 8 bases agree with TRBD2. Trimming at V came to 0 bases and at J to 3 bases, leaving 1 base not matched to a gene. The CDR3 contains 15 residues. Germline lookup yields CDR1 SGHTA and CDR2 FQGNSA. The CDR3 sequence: CASSLASGNYNEQFF. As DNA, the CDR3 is TGTGCCAGCAGCTTAGCTAGCGGGAACTACAATGAGCAGTTCTTC.

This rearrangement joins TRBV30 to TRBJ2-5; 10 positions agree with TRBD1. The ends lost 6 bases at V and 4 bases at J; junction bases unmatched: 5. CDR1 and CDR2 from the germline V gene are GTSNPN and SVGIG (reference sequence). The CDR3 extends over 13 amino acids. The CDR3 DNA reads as TGTGCCTGTGACAGGGGGCCCGGAGAGACCCAGTACTTC. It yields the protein CACDRGPGETQYF. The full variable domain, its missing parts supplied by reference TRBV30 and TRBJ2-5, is SQTIHQWPATLVQPVGSPLSLECTVEGTSNPNLYWYRQAAGRGLQLLFYSVGIGQISSEVPQNLSASRPQDRQFILSSKKLLLSDSGFYLCACDRGPGETQYFGPGTRLLVL.

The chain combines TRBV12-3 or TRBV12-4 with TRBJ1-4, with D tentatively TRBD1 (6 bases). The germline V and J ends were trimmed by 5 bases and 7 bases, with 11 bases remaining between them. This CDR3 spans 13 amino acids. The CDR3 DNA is TGTGCCAGCAGTCAGGGGTGGGCTGAAAAACTGTTTTTT. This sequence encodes CASSQGWAEKLFF.

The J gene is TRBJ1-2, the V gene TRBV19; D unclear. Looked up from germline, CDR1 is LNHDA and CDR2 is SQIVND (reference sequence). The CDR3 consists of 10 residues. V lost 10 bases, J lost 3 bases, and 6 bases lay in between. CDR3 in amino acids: CATGDYGYTF. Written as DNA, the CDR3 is TGTGCCACCGGGGACTATGGCTACACCTTC.

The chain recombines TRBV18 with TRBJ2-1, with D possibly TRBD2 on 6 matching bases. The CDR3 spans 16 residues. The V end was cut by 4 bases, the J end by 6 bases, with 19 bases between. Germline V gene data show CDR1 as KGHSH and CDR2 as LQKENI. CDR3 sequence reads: CASSRPGRGFPNEQFF. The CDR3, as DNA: TGTGCCAGCTCACGCCCCGGGAGAGGATTCCCCAATGAGCAGTTCTTC.

CDR3 protein: CASSSYTGKNYGYTF. Written as DNA, the CDR3 is TGTGCCAGCAGTTCATATACCGGGAAAAACTATGGCTACACCTTC. The chain uses TRBV6-5 and TRBJ1-2, with D uncertain. Trimming left V 4 bases short and J 2 bases short, with 14 bases between. Germline CDR1 MNHEY, CDR2 SVGAGI. This CDR3 region has 15 residues.

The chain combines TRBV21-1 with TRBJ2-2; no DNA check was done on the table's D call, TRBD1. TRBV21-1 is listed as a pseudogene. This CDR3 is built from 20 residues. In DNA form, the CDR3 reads TGTGCCAGCAGCAAAGAGCGAGGACAGGGAGTTCCCCTGGGGACCGGGGAGCTGTTTTTT. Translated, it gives CASSKERGQGVPLGTGELFF.

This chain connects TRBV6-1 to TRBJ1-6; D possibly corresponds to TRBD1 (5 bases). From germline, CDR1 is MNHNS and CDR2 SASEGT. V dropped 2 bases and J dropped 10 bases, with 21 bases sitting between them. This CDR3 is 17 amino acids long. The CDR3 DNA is TGTGCCAGCAGTGAAATCACGGCTGGAGGGGCAGGATCACCCCTCCACTTT. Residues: CASSEITAGGAGSPLHF.

The CDR3 sequence: CASRTQGTGNEKLFF. The CDR3 region has the DNA TGTGCCAGCAGGACCCAGGGAACGGGTAATGAAAAACTGTTTTTT. This chain connects TRBV21-1 to TRBJ1-4; TRBD1, the table's D call, was not compared with the DNA. TRBV21-1 is given as a pseudogene. This CDR3 is built from 15 residues.

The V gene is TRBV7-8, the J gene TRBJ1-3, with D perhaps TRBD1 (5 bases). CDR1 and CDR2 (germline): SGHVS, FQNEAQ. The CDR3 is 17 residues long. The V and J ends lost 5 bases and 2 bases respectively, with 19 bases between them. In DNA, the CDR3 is TGTGCCAGCAGCCCAACGGGGGTGGGGACGGCTGGAAACACCATATATTTT. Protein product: CASSPTGVGTAGNTIYF.

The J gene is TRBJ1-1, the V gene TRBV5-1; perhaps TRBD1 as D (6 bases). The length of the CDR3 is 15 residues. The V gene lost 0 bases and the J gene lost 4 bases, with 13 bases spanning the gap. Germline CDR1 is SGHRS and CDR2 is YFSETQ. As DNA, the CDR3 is TGCGCCAGCAGCTTGGGGGCAGGGGAGAGCACTGAAGCTTTCTTT. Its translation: CASSLGAGESTEAFF.

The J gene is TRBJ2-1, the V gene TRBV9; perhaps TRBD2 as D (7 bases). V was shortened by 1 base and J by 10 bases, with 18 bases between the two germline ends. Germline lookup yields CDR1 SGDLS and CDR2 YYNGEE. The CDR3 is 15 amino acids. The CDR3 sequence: CASSVLGGPQGEQFF. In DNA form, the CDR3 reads TGTGCCAGCAGCGTACTCGGGGGGCCACAGGGAGAGCAGTTCTTC.

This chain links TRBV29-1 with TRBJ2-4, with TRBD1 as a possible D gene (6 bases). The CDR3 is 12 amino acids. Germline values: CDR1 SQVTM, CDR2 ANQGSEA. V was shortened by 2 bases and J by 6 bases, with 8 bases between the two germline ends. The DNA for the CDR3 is TGCAGCGTTGAAACAGGGACAAACATTCAGTACTTC. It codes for CSVETGTNIQYF.

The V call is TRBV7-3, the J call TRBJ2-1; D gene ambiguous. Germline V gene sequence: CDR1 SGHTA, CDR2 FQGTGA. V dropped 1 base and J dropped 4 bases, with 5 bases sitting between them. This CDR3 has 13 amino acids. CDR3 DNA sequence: TGTGCCAGCAGCTTAAGTCGGTACAATGAGCAGTTCTTC. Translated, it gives CASSLSRYNEQFF.

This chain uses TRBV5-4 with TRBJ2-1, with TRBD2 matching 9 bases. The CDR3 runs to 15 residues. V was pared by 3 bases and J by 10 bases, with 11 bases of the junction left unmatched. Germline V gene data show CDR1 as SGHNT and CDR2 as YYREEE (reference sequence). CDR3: CASSSNLAGTEEQFF. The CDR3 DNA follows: TGTGCCAGCAGCTCAAATCTAGCGGGGACTGAGGAGCAGTTCTTC.

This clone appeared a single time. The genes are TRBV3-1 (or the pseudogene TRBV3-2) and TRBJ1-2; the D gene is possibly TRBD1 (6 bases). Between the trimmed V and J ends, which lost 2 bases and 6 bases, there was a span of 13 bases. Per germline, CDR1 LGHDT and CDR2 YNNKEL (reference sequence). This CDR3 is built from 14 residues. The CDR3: CASSQLVQGNGYTF. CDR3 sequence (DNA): TGTGCCAGCAGCCAATTGGTCCAGGGGAATGGCTACACCTTC.

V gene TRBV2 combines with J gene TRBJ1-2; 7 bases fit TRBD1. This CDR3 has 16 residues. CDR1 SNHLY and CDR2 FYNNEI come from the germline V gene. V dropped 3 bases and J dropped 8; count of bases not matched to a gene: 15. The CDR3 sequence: CASSDQDRSSNNGYTF. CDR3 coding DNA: TGTGCCAGCAGTGACCAGGACAGGTCCTCAAACAACGGCTACACCTTC.

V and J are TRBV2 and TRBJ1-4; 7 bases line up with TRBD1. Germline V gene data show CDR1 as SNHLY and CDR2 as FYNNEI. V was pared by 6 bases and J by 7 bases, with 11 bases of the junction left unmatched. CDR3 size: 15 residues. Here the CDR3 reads CASSLQQGRSEKLFF. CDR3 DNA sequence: TGTGCCAGCAGCTTACAACAGGGGCGGAGTGAAAAACTGTTTTTT. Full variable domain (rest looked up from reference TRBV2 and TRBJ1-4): EPEVTQTPSHQVTQMGQEVILRCVPISNHLYFYWYRQILGQKVEFLVSFYNNEISEKSEIFDDQFSVERPDGSNFTLKIRSTKLEDSAMYFCASSLQQGRSEKLFFGSGTQLSVL.

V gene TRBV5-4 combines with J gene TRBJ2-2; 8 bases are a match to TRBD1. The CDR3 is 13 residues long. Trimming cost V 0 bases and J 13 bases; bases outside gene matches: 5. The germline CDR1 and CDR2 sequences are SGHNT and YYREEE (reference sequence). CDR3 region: CASSLADRGGLFF. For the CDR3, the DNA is TGTGCCAGCAGCTTGGCCGACAGGGGAGGGCTGTTTTTT.

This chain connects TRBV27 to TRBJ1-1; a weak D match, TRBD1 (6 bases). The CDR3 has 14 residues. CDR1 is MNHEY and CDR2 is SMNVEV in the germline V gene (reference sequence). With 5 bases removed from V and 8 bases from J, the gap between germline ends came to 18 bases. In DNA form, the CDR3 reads TGTGCCAGCAGTCTGAGGGGGTATCCGGCCGAAGCTTTCTTT. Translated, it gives CASSLRGYPAEAFF.

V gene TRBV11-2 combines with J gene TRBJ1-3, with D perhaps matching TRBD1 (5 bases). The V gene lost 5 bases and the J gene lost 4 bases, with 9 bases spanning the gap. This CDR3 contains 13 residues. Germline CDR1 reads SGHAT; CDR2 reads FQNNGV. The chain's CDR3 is CASSRGKGNTIYF. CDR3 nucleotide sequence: TGTGCCAGCAGCCGGGGGAAGGGAAACACCATATATTTT.

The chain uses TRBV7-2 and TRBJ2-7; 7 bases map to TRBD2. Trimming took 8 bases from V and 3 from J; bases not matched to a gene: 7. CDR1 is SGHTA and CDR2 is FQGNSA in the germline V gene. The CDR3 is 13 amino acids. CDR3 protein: CASSRTRFYEQYF. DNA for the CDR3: TGTGCCAGCTCCCGGACTAGGTTCTACGAGCAGTACTTC.